Listed here are 18 T cell receptor beta chains from one sample, sequenced in a study of shared clonotypes between healthy human individuals. Measured with immunoSEQ multiplex PCR; TCRdb has only the in-frame clones, and not every one. The sample holds some 470,000 clones, 76% seen once. The sample was PBMCs. The receptors here all came from a middle-aged woman in good health. Some clones in this sample may be carry-over from other donors' samples.

The rearrangement links TRBV27 to TRBJ1-4; D is unresolved. There are 15 residues in the CDR3. V was shortened by 5 bases and J by 8 bases, with 18 bases between the two germline ends. Per germline, CDR1 MNHEY and CDR2 SMNVEV (reference sequence). CDR3 amino acids: CASSGGRRGMEKLFF. The CDR3 DNA reads as TGTGCCAGCAGTGGTGGACGTCGGGGTATGGAAAAACTGTTTTTT.

The chain links TRBV29-1 to TRBJ2-1; 9 bases line up with TRBD2. J was trimmed by 3 bases and V by 3 bases; bases with no gene match: 6. There are 15 residues in the CDR3. Germline CDR1 is SQVTM and CDR2 is ANQGSEA. CDR3 amino acids: CSVEGAGGVYNEQFF. DNA for the CDR3: TGCAGCGTTGAGGGGGCGGGAGGGGTCTACAATGAGCAGTTCTTC.

The sample holds a few counts of this clone. The chain carries TRBV5-1 and TRBJ2-2; tentative D call: TRBD2 (5 bases). The CDR3 is 15 residues long. Trimming shortened V by 0 bases and J by 0 bases, and 6 bases separated the two germline ends. CDR1 and CDR2 from the germline V gene are SGHRS and YFSETQ. CDR3 residues: CASSLGLSNTGELFF. CDR3 in DNA: TGCGCCAGCAGCTTGGGACTATCGAACACCGGGGAGCTGTTTTTT.

The chain employs TRBV28 and TRBJ1-2; D perhaps matches TRBD1 (5 bases). Germline CDR1 and CDR2: MDHEN and SYDVKM. The CDR3 has 15 residues. V gave up 2 bases and J gave up 1 base, with 11 bases separating them. The CDR3 loop is CASSLLGRVNYGYTF. CDR3 in DNA: TGTGCCAGCAGTTTACTGGGCAGGGTTAACTATGGCTACACCTTC.

The chain is built from TRBV4-2 and TRBJ2-2; D gene unclear. The CDR3 is 16 residues long. Germline V gene data show CDR1 as LGHNA and CDR2 as YNFKEQ. V was clipped by 4 bases and J by 0 bases, with 12 bases between them. The CDR3 loop is CASSRRTASNTGELFF. The CDR3, as DNA: TGTGCCAGCAGCCGCCGGACGGCTTCGAACACCGGGGAGCTGTTTTTT.

The V call is TRBV5-8, the J call TRBJ1-1; 8 bases agree with TRBD1. V shed 4 bases and J 0 bases; nucleotides not matched to a gene: 5. This CDR3 is 15 amino acids long. Germline V lookup: CDR1 SGHTS, CDR2 YDEGEE. The CDR3 is CASSPHRGVNTEAFF. The CDR3 nucleotides read TGTGCCAGCAGCCCACACAGGGGGGTGAACACTGAAGCTTTCTTT.

With respect to this clone: This CDR3 is missing its conserved last phenylalanine or tryptophan, likely due to a read error. No DNA is shown, since the ends of the CDR3 on it are uncertain; the CDR3 is the one TCRdb lists. The gene calls are TRBV6-1 and TRBJ1-2; whether TRBD1, the table's D call, matches the DNA was not checked. The CDR3 has 15 residues if both end residues are counted. CDR1 and CDR2 from the germline V gene are MNHNS and SASEGT. The CDR3 is CASSEGGDRGREGSI.

The genes are TRBV18 and TRBJ2-3; 7 bases agree with TRBD1. Germline CDR1 KGHSH, CDR2 LQKENI. The CDR3 is 14 residues long. V trimming: 3 bases; J trimming: 3 bases; junction bases outside the gene matches: 3. CDR3 loop: CASSPTGETDTQYF. CDR3 DNA: TGTGCCAGCTCACCTACAGGGGAAACAGATACGCAGTATTTT.

The rearrangement uses TRBV25-1 and TRBJ1-2; D perhaps matches TRBD1 (6 bases). Germline loops: CDR1 MGHDK, CDR2 SYGVNS. This CDR3 region has 14 residues. V lost 6 bases and J lost 5, with 16 bases in between. CDR3 nucleotide sequence: TGTGCCAGCAGGAAAACAGGGAACGCATATGGCTACACCTTC. Its protein product is CASRKTGNAYGYTF.

The chain has TRBV7-2 and TRBJ2-7; D not resolved. V was shortened by 5 bases and J by 0 bases, with 11 bases between the two germline ends. CDR3 length: 14 amino acids. Per germline, CDR1 SGHTA and CDR2 FQGNSA. CDR3: CASSNSRSSYEQYF. The CDR3 DNA sequence: TGTGCCAGCAGCAACAGTCGGAGCTCCTACGAGCAGTACTTC.

This rearrangement joins TRBV11-3 to TRBJ2-7; 9 bases map to TRBD2. This CDR3 is built from 18 residues. Germline assignment: CDR1 SGHNT and CDR2 YENEEA. Trimming at V came to 5 bases and at J to 0 bases, leaving 14 bases not matched to a gene. The CDR3: CASSVIERGVESSYEQYF. CDR3 in DNA: TGTGCCAGCAGCGTTATTGAGCGGGGGGTGGAGAGCTCCTACGAGCAGTACTTC.

The chain is built from TRBV28 and TRBJ2-1; 8 nucleotides line up with TRBD2. The CDR3 consists of 14 residues. V lost 11 bases and J lost 7; bases outside the gene matches: 13. Germline CDR1 reads MDHEN; CDR2 reads SYDVKM. The CDR3 here is CAGRGSGRGNEQFF. The CDR3, as DNA: TGTGCCGGACGGGGAAGCGGGAGAGGGAATGAGCAGTTCTTC.

This clone came up many times. The chain has TRBV4-1 and TRBJ2-2; TRBD2 matches 8 bases. This CDR3 has 18 residues. The V segment lost 4 bases and the J segment 3 bases; nucleotides outside the gene matches: 13. From germline, CDR1 is MGHRA and CDR2 YSYEKL. The CDR3 loop reads CASSLEAGDGLDTGELFF. In DNA form, the CDR3 reads TGCGCCAGCAGCCTAGAAGCGGGAGATGGGTTGGACACCGGGGAGCTGTTTTTT.

The chain links TRBV4-2 to TRBJ2-1, with D hard to call. CDR3 length: 15 residues. The germline gives CDR1 LGHNA, CDR2 YNFKEQ. Trimming removed 4 bases at V and 4 bases at J, with 14 bases between. The CDR3 loop reads CASSPGIGLYNEQFF. The CDR3, as DNA: TGTGCCAGCAGCCCGGGCATAGGGTTGTACAATGAGCAGTTCTTC.

V and J are TRBV5-5 and TRBJ2-7, with a tentative D call TRBD1 (6 bases). CDR3 size: 15 residues. Germline-derived CDR1 and CDR2 are SGHKS and YYEKEE (reference sequence). The V end was cut by 0 bases, the J end by 2 bases, with 12 bases between. CDR3 sequence (DNA): TGTGCCAGCAGCTTGGCGGACAGCACACCCTACGAGCAGTACTTC. Translation gives CASSLADSTPYEQYF.

In this sample, this clone turned up a few times. The chain is built from TRBV7-9 and TRBJ1-5; weak D call: TRBD1 (5 bases). Germline V gene data show CDR1 as SEHNR and CDR2 as FQNEAQ (reference sequence). CDR3 length equals 16 residues. The V gene lost 4 bases and the J gene lost 0 bases, with 13 bases spanning the gap. CDR3 coding DNA: TGTGCCAGCAGCTCACACCTTAGGGGTAGCAATCAGCCCCAGCATTTT. It yields the protein CASSSHLRGSNQPQHF.

The rearrangement joins TRBV5-1 to TRBJ2-7; 7 bases match TRBD2. Germline CDR1 SGHRS, CDR2 YFSETQ. V gave up 3 bases and J gave up 3 bases; unmatched junction bases: 3. The CDR3 runs 13 residues. This CDR3 is CASSWEGVYEQYF. CDR3 coding DNA: TGCGCCAGCAGCTGGGAGGGCGTCTACGAGCAGTACTTC. Combining the CDR3 with reference TRBV5-1 and TRBJ2-7 gives the whole variable domain KAGVTQTPRYLIKTRGQQVTLSCSPISGHRSVSWYQQTPGQGLQFLFEYFSETQRNKGNFPGRFSGRQFSNSRSEMNVSTLELGDSALYLCASSWEGVYEQYFGPGTRLTVT.

The gene calls are TRBV7-2 and TRBJ2-4; the D gene is possibly TRBD1 (7 bases). Germline V lookup: CDR1 SGHTA, CDR2 FQGNSA. V lost 1 base and J 8 bases, leaving 12 bases between the germline ends. The CDR3 consists of 14 residues. CDR3 DNA sequence: TGTGCCAGCAGCTTAGTTCTCAGGGGGGACATTCAGTACTTC. Translating it yields CASSLVLRGDIQYF.